A selection of T cell receptor beta chains follows, all from one sample in a study of T cell responses to AZD1222 COVID-19 vaccine. The repertoire was sequenced with immunoSEQ multiplex PCR; TCRdb's copy has only in-frame clones and lacks some. The table shows some 80,000 clones, with 70% to 90% occurring only once. This material consisted of peripheral blood, taken 28 days after the second dose of the MenACWY control vaccine. The receptors shown here come from an adult who received the MenACWY meningococcal vaccine as a control. CDR3s include the opening cysteine and the closing phenylalanine or tryptophan. D genes are given only for firm matches.

j_gene	v_gene	d_gene	CDR3aa
TRBJ2-2	TRBV5-1	.	CASSLGTANTGELFF
TRBJ1-6	TRBV30	.	CACHRTSLPDNSPLHF
TRBJ1-3	TRBV30	.	CAWSVVRGFSGNTIYF
TRBJ1-1	TRBV20-1	.	CSASLVNTEAFF
TRBJ1-5	TRBV7-9	TRBD1	CASSLEGQGAYQPQHF
TRBJ1-4	TRBV29-1	.	CSVVTGPNNEKLFF
TRBJ2-5	TRBV28	.	CASRPPGVETQYF
TRBJ2-5	TRBV6-6	TRBD2	CASSYSRTSAETQYF
TRBJ1-6	TRBV3-1/TRBV3-2	.	CASSQGRQGNSPLHF
TRBJ1-4	TRBV29-1	TRBD1	CSVERPSTGPRGEKLFF
TRBJ1-1	TRBV7-9	.	CASSALQDNTEAFF
TRBJ1-2	TRBV6-1	.	CASSEAPPGPYGYTF
TRBJ1-5	TRBV4-1	.	CASSQDEGSGNQPQHF
TRBJ1-4	TRBV5-1	TRBD1	CASSPGQGNEKLFF
TRBJ2-2	TRBV6-2/TRBV6-3	TRBD1	CASSTLDRGWTGELFF
TRBJ1-1	TRBV4-2	.	CASSQDWGPSTEAFF
TRBJ2-2	TRBV19	.	CASSIKKAPGELFF
TRBJ2-1	TRBV28	TRBD2	CASSSAGGLYNEQFF
TRBJ1-2	TRBV6-5	.	CASTGPLPPYGYTF
TRBJ2-1	TRBV28	TRBD2	CASRPGGSYNEQFF
TRBJ1-6	TRBV11-1	.	CASSFGGAASPLHF
TRBJ1-5	TRBV4-2	.	CASSQELGQPQHF
TRBJ2-7	TRBV5-4	TRBD1	CASSLKETGGYEQYF
TRBJ2-2	TRBV4-1	TRBD1	CASSWPDRGHTGELFF
TRBJ1-3	TRBV30	.	CAWSQTRPGTGNTIYF
TRBJ1-2	TRBV7-2	TRBD1	CASSSQGAGGYTF
TRBJ2-3	TRBV2	.	CASSESSVDTQYF
TRBJ1-1	TRBV18	.	CASSPGVDPEAFF
TRBJ1-2	TRBV6-1	.	CASSEWGRRNGYTF
TRBJ2-3	TRBV2	TRBD1	CASSQGTGGSDTQYF
TRBJ2-1	TRBV6-1	TRBD2	CASSELAGGYNEQFF
TRBJ1-1	TRBV3-1/TRBV3-2	.	CASSQEPFMNTEAFF
TRBJ2-1	TRBV5-1	TRBD1	CASSSGQGAYDEQFF
TRBJ1-1	TRBV29-1	TRBD1	CSAEGAVGTEAFF
TRBJ2-7	TRBV4-2	TRBD2	CANSQEIGGGAHEQYF
TRBJ1-3	TRBV7-2	TRBD1	CASSGQGGIGGNTIYF
TRBJ2-3	TRBV6-2/TRBV6-3	.	CASSTRTVSSTDTQYF